A single sample gave rise to the 27 T cell receptor beta chains below, sequenced in a study of persistence of HIV-infected CD4 T cells (dated by TCRdb to 2018 to 2020). This specimen's treatment or condition label, interpreted: suppressive antiretroviral therapy. A pool of overlapping HIV-1 Gag 15-mer peptides was used at approximately 0.9 ug per peptide per mL for cell stimulation. Sorting of responding CD4+ T cells was based on upregulation of both CD40 ligand and CD69. These TCRs' antigens remain unknown. The immunoSEQ hsTCRB assay version 4 in survey mode was used to sequence TCRbeta repertoires from genomic DNA. In TCRdb, the immuneACCESS table is reduced to in-frame sequences with V and J assigned. These tables do not hold every clone; where another copy was compared, an unresolved V gene accounts for under half, and the others remain unexplained. Within this sample are 23,000 or so clones, with around 67% of them counted one time only. The ten top clones hold about 1.8% of the sample.

Sequencing was performed on CD4+ T cells sorted from PBMCs after roughly 17-hour stimulation, taken from a patient who received antiretroviral therapy. In light of the paper, this sample's cell subset or site label describes: CD40L+CD69+ CD4 T cells responding to HIV-1 Gag peptides. These receptors originate from an adult man with HIV who was CMV-seropositive.

By share, this clone counts as medium-sized. The chain uses TRBV15 and TRBJ2-2; D might be TRBD1 (5 bases). V was shortened by 1 base and J by 7 bases, with 16 bases between the two germline ends. The CDR3 is 16 residues long. CDR1 LNHNV and CDR2 YYDKDF come from the germline V gene (reference sequence). This CDR3 reads CATSRGFRDWNGELFF. CDR3 DNA: TGTGCCACCAGCAGAGGTTTCAGGGATTGGAACGGGGAGCTGTTTTTT. Using reference TRBV15 and TRBJ2-2 for the parts outside the CDR3, the full variable domain is DAMVIQNPRYQVTQFGKPVTLSCSQTLNHNVMYWYQQKSSQAPKLLFHYYDKDFNNEADTPDNFQSRRPNTSFCFLDIRSPGLGDTAMYLCATSRGFRDWNGELFFGEGSRLTVL.

There are a few counts of this clone. The chain couples TRBV2 to TRBJ1-1, with D tentatively TRBD1 (5 bases). The CDR3 is 14 residues long. Trimming left V 6 bases short and J 2 bases short, with 13 bases between. The germline V gene has CDR1 SNHLY and CDR2 FYNNEI. The DNA of the CDR3 is TGTGCCAGCAGAATGGACGGACAAAACACTGAAGCTTTCTTT. As protein: CASRMDGQNTEAFF.

The chain combines TRBV27 with TRBJ1-4, with D unresolved. The CDR3 loop spans 13 amino acids. CDR1 is MNHEY and CDR2 is SMNVEV in the germline V gene (reference sequence). V shed 9 bases and J shed 6 bases, with 14 bases lying between them. The CDR3 protein is CASASGRDEKLFF. In nucleotides, the CDR3 is TGTGCCAGTGCCTCCGGGCGTGATGAAAAACTGTTTTTT.

This sequence joins TRBV7-3 and TRBJ1-6; D not resolved. The ends were cut back, 5 bases at V and 9 bases at J, with 14 bases in the middle. The CDR3 has 14 residues. The V gene's germline CDR1 is SGHTA and CDR2 FQGTGA. DNA for the CDR3: TGTGCCAGCAGCCGCAGACCTGACTCTTCACCCCTCCACTTT. Translated, it gives CASSRRPDSSPLHF.

The chain links TRBV7-2 to TRBJ2-1; 10 nucleotides line up with TRBD2. V shed 5 bases and J 2 bases; nucleotides not matched to a gene: 3. CDR1 is SGHTA, CDR2 FQGNSA, per germline. This CDR3 region has 15 residues. CDR3 DNA sequence: TGTGCCAGCAGCCTAAGCGGGGGGGCCTACAATGAGCAGTTCTTC. Translated, it gives CASSLSGGAYNEQFF.

This sequence joins TRBV30 and TRBJ2-7; TRBD2 agrees at 10 bases. V shed 4 bases and J 6 bases; nucleotides not matched to a gene: 6. CDR3 length equals 13 residues. Germline lookup yields CDR1 GTSNPN and CDR2 SVGIG (reference sequence). DNA for the CDR3: TGTGCCTGGAACCTAGCGGGGGAGTTCGAGCAGTACTTC. Translated, it gives CAWNLAGEFEQYF.

This chain links TRBV19 with TRBJ1-1, with 7 nucleotides matching TRBD1. This CDR3 has 16 residues. The germline gives CDR1 LNHDA, CDR2 SQIVND (reference sequence). V trimming: 5 bases; J trimming: 4 bases; junction bases outside the gene matches: 13. The CDR3 protein is CASSDRERSISTEAFF. Here the CDR3 DNA reads TGTGCCAGTAGTGACAGGGAGAGGAGTATAAGCACTGAAGCTTTCTTT. The variable domain in full, completed from reference TRBV19 and TRBJ1-1, reads DGGITQSPKYLFRKEGQNVTLSCEQNLNHDAMYWYRQDPGQGLRLIYYSQIVNDFQKGDIAEGYSVSREKKESFPLTVTSAQKNPTAFYLCASSDRERSISTEAFFGQGTRLTVV.

The chain has TRBV5-4 and TRBJ2-3; D is perhaps TRBD1 or TRBD2 (5 bases each). V was cut by 4 bases and J by 2 bases, with 17 bases left in between. CDR1 and CDR2 from the germline V gene are SGHNT and YYREEE (reference sequence). This CDR3 region has 16 residues. The CDR3 sequence: CASSPWGRQTTDTQYF. CDR3 DNA: TGTGCCAGCAGCCCGTGGGGACGCCAGACCACAGATACGCAGTATTTT. The full variable domain, its missing parts supplied by reference TRBV5-4 and TRBJ2-3, is ETGVTQSPTHLIKTRGQQVTLRCSSQSGHNTVSWYQQALGQGPQFIFQYYREEENGRGNFPPRFSGLQFPNYSSELNVNALELDDSALYLCASSPWGRQTTDTQYFGPGTRLTVL.

The rearrangement uses TRBV5-5 and TRBJ2-1; TRBD2 might be the D (7 bases). V lost 3 bases, J lost 9 bases, and 13 bases lay in between. The germline CDR1 and CDR2 sequences are SGHKS and YYEKEE (reference sequence). The CDR3 has 13 amino acids. The CDR3 DNA sequence: TGTGCCAGCAGCTCGGTGGGGGGGGCTGAGCAGTTCTTC. It translates to CASSSVGGAEQFF.

The chain links TRBV18 to TRBJ2-3, with D maybe TRBD2 (5 bases). Germline CDR1 is KGHSH and CDR2 is LQKENI. The CDR3 length is 17 residues. The V end lost 4 bases, the J end lost 3 bases, and 20 bases lay between the germline ends. The DNA for the CDR3 is TGTGCCAGCTCACAGAGGGAAAGGCCTTCTGGGACAGATACGCAGTATTTT. Translation: CASSQRERPSGTDTQYF.

This rearrangement joins TRBV7-3 to TRBJ2-1; TRBD2 agrees at 8 bases. V dropped 5 bases and J dropped 4; count of bases not matched to a gene: 7. Germline V gene data show CDR1 as SGHTA and CDR2 as FQGTGA. The CDR3 runs 15 residues. The CDR3 is CASSIDLAGYNEQFF. CDR3 in DNA: TGTGCCAGCAGCATCGACTTAGCGGGGTACAATGAGCAGTTCTTC.

The genes are TRBV7-2 and TRBJ2-7; a possible D gene is TRBD1 (6 bases). V was pared by 5 bases and J by 7 bases, with 15 bases between. CDR3 length: 13 residues. Germline values: CDR1 SGHTA, CDR2 FQGNSA. In DNA form, the CDR3 reads TGTGCCAGCAGCGAAGTGGGGGCTCGGGAGCAGTACTTC. This translates into CASSEVGAREQYF. The full variable domain, rest sourced from reference TRBV7-2 and TRBJ2-7, is GAGVSQSPSNKVTEKGKDVELRCDPISGHTALYWYRQSLGQGLEFLIYFQGNSAPDKSGLPSDRFSAERTGGSVSTLTIQRTQQEDSAVYLCASSEVGAREQYFGPGTRLTVT.

The chain uses TRBV7-2 and TRBJ2-7, with 8 bases that match TRBD2. Germline V gene lookup returns CDR1 SGHTA and CDR2 FQGNSA. The V gene end was trimmed by 5 bases and the J gene end by 6 bases; junction bases not matched to a gene: 12. CDR3 size: 15 residues. The CDR3 loop reads CASSHSGAQGGEQYF. The CDR3 DNA is TGTGCCAGCAGCCATAGCGGGGCCCAGGGAGGCGAGCAGTACTTC.

CDR3 sequence (DNA): TGCGCCAGCAGCAACGGAGGAAACAGGGGTGGGACTGAAGCTTTCTTT. It specifies CASSNGGNRGGTEAFF. The chain couples TRBV5-1 to TRBJ1-1; 7 bases are a match to TRBD1. The CDR3 has 16 amino acids. CDR1 is SGHRS and CDR2 is YFSETQ in the germline V gene. V gave up 4 bases and J gave up 5 bases; unmatched junction bases: 14.

The CDR3 loop reads CASKSNTGELFF. CDR3 coding DNA: TGCGCCAGCAAGAGTAACACCGGGGAGCTGTTTTTT. This chain uses TRBV10-1 with TRBJ2-2; D gene ambiguous. The CDR3 is 12 residues long. V lost 7 bases and J 2 bases, leaving 5 bases between the germline ends. CDR1 and CDR2 from the germline V gene are WNHNN and SYGVQD (reference sequence).

The chain joins TRBV5-1 to TRBJ1-2; tentative D call: TRBD1 (5 bases). Germline assignment: CDR1 SGHRS and CDR2 YFSETQ. The CDR3 runs 14 residues. V dropped 4 bases and J dropped 0 bases, with 10 bases sitting between them. In DNA form, the CDR3 reads TGCGCCAGCAGCCCCCAGGGTACTAACTATGGCTACACCTTC. It specifies CASSPQGTNYGYTF.

Here the CDR3 reads CASNPFGYEQYF. The CDR3 DNA follows: TGTGCCAGCAACCCGTTTGGCTACGAGCAGTACTTC. The chain carries TRBV6-5 and TRBJ2-7; no reliable D call. The V end lost 7 bases, the J end lost 3 bases, and 10 bases lay between the germline ends. The CDR3 runs 12 residues. Germline CDR1 is MNHEY and CDR2 is SVGAGI.

This clone is labeled as medium-sized. In DNA, the CDR3 is TGTGCCAGCAGCTTAAATGCCAGGGAGGGTCGGGCTTTCTTT. Its protein is CASSLNAREGRAFF. The chain recombines TRBV7-3 with TRBJ1-1, with D maybe TRBD1 (5 bases). This CDR3 is 14 amino acids long. V was cut by 1 base and J by 11 bases, with 17 bases left in between. Germline V gives CDR1 SGHTA, CDR2 FQGTGA.

The chain joins TRBV5-4 to TRBJ2-5; D remains ambiguous. Germline CDR1 SGHNT, CDR2 YYREEE (reference sequence). The CDR3 spans 14 residues. Trimming removed 0 bases from V and 2 bases from J, with 8 bases in between. CDR3 amino acids: CASSLVSTQETQYF. Written as DNA, the CDR3 is TGTGCCAGCAGCTTGGTATCTACTCAAGAGACCCAGTACTTC.

The chain recombines TRBV28 with TRBJ1-5, with 7 bases fitting TRBD1. With 6 bases clipped from V and 0 bases from J, the junction kept 11 bases outside the gene matches. This CDR3 contains 17 residues. Per the germline V gene, CDR1 is MDHEN and CDR2 is SYDVKM. This CDR3 is CASRPESDRSSNQPQHF. The CDR3 DNA reads as TGTGCCAGCAGACCCGAATCGGACAGGAGTAGCAATCAGCCCCAGCATTTT.

V and J are TRBV6-1 and TRBJ1-6; unclear D gene. The CDR3 covers 15 residues. Trimming shortened V by 2 bases and J by 8 bases, and 13 bases separated the two germline ends. The germline V gene has CDR1 MNHNS and CDR2 SASEGT. In nucleotides, the CDR3 is TGTGCCAGCAGTGAAAATCCTCTAGGACATTCACCCCTCCACTTT. Translation: CASSENPLGHSPLHF.

This chain links TRBV7-8 with TRBJ1-2; the D is unclear. This CDR3 has 13 residues. Germline values: CDR1 SGHVS, CDR2 FQNEAQ. V was shortened by 5 bases and J by 4 bases, with 11 bases between the two germline ends. The CDR3 is CASSQILGYGYTF. The CDR3 DNA sequence: TGTGCCAGCAGCCAAATCCTAGGCTATGGCTACACCTTC.

The J gene is TRBJ2-1, the V gene TRBV18; the match to TRBD2 covers 11 bases. This CDR3 is 18 amino acids long. V gave up 5 bases and J gave up 7 bases; unmatched junction bases: 16. Looked up from germline, CDR1 is KGHSH and CDR2 is LQKENI. CDR3 sequence reads: CASSYPFPGSGGENEQFF. CDR3 nucleotides: TGTGCCAGCTCATACCCCTTCCCCGGTAGCGGGGGGGAGAATGAGCAGTTCTTC.

Only a few counts were recorded for this clone. V and J are TRBV7-6 and TRBJ1-3; a possible D gene is TRBD1 (5 bases). The CDR3 covers 16 residues. With 0 bases removed from V and 0 bases from J, the gap between germline ends came to 9 bases. Germline-derived CDR1 and CDR2 are SGHVS and FNYEAQ. The CDR3 loop reads CASSLAQGLSGNTIYF. The DNA for the CDR3 is TGTGCCAGCAGCTTAGCCCAGGGCCTCTCTGGAAACACCATATATTTT.

This sequence joins TRBV18 and TRBJ2-5; a possible D gene is TRBD1 (5 bases). Per germline, CDR1 KGHSH and CDR2 LQKENI. V was cut by 3 bases and J by 2 bases, with 13 bases left in between. The CDR3 contains 15 residues. CDR3 loop: CASSPSGQGQETQYF. The CDR3 region has the DNA TGTGCCAGCTCACCGTCGGGCCAGGGTCAAGAGACCCAGTACTTC.

The genes are TRBV9 and TRBJ2-2; D unresolved. The CDR3 covers 14 residues. V lost 4 bases and J 6 bases, leaving 13 bases between the germline ends. Germline CDR1 reads SGDLS; CDR2 reads YYNGEE. CDR3 DNA: TGTGCCAGCAGCACCCGACTGGGCGCCGGGGAGCTGTTTTTT. This codes for CASSTRLGAGELFF.

V and J are TRBV5-1 and TRBJ2-1; 8 positions agree with TRBD2. The CDR3 sequence is 15 residues long. The V gene end was trimmed by 4 bases and the J gene end by 5 bases; junction bases not matched to a gene: 8. The germline gives CDR1 SGHRS, CDR2 YFSETQ. CDR3 residues: CASSPDAGGHNEQFF. The CDR3, as DNA: TGCGCCAGCAGCCCGGACGCGGGGGGACACAATGAGCAGTTCTTC. The full variable domain, with the rest looked up from reference TRBV5-1 and TRBJ2-1, is KAGVTQTPRYLIKTRGQQVTLSCSPISGHRSVSWYQQTPGQGLQFLFEYFSETQRNKGNFPGRFSGRQFSNSRSEMNVSTLELGDSALYLCASSPDAGGHNEQFFGPGTRLTVL.